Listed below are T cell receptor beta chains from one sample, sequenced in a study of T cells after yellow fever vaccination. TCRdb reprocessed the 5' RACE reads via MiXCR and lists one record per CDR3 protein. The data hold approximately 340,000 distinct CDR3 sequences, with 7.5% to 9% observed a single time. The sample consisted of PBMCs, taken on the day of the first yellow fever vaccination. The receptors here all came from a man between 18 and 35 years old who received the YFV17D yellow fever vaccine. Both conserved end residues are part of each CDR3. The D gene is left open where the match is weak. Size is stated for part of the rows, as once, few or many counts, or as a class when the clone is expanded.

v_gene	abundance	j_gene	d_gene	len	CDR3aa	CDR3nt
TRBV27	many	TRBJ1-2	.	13	CASSLGLSYGYTF	TGTGCCAGCAGTTTGGGACTGTCCTATGGCTACACCTTC
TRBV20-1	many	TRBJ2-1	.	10	CSALMHEQFF	TGCAGTGCTCTCATGCATGAGCAGTTCTTC
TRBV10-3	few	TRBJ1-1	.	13	CAIMTDPTTEAFF	TGTGCCATCATGACTGATCCGACCACTGAAGCTTTCTTT
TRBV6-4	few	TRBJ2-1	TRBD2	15	CASSELSGGRYEQFF	TGTGCCAGCAGTGAACTAAGCGGGGGGAGGTATGAGCAGTTCTTC
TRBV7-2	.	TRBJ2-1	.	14	CASSPLGGVGEQFF	TGTGCCAGCAGCCCCCTGGGTGGGGTCGGTGAGCAGTTCTTC
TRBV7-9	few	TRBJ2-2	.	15	CASNQRLGDTGELFF	TGTGCCAGCAACCAACGACTCGGGGACACCGGGGAGCTGTTTTTT
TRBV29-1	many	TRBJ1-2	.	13	CSATGQSNYGYTF	TGCAGCGCTACAGGACAGAGTAACTATGGCTACACCTTC
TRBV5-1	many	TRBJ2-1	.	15	CASSLVPGTYNEQFF	TGCGCCAGCAGCTTGGTGCCAGGCACCTACAATGAGCAGTTCTTC
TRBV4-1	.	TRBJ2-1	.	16	CASSQERVILYNEQFF	TGCGCCAGCAGCCAAGAGAGGGTCATCCTCTACAATGAGCAGTTCTTC
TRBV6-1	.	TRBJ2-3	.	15	CASSVGLTSTDTQYF	TGTGCCAGCAGTGTCGGGTTAACTAGCACAGATACGCAGTATTTT
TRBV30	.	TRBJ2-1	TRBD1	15	CAWSAQDRWGNEQFF	TGTGCCTGGAGTGCGCAGGACAGGTGGGGGAATGAGCAGTTCTTC
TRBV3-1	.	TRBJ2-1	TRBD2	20	CASSQSPPGTSGDIYNEQFF	TGTGCCAGCAGCCAAAGTCCCCCCGGGACTAGCGGGGATATCTACAATGAGCAGTTCTTC
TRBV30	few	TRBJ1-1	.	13	CAWSGPENTEAFF	TGTGCCTGGAGTGGTCCAGAGAACACTGAAGCTTTCTTT
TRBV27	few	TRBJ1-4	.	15	CASSSADGGREKLFF	TGTGCCAGCAGTTCCGCTGACGGGGGGCGCGAAAAACTGTTTTTT
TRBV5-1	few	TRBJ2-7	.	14	CASSLALKGNEQYF	TGCGCCAGCAGCTTGGCCCTAAAAGGGAACGAGCAGTACTTC
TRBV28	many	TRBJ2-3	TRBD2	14	CASSLSGGGDTQYF	TGTGCCAGCAGTTTATCGGGGGGTGGAGATACGCAGTATTTT
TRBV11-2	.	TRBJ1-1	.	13	CASSPTGGPEAFF	TGTGCCAGCAGCCCCACGGGAGGCCCTGAAGCTTTCTTT
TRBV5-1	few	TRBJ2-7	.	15	CASSSSPGVDYEQYF	TGCGCCAGCAGCTCCTCGCCCGGAGTGGACTACGAGCAGTACTTC
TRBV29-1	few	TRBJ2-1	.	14	CSVGGDARGNEQFF	TGCAGCGTTGGGGGGGACGCCAGGGGCAATGAGCAGTTCTTC
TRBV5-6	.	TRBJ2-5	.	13	CASSGRPKETQYF	TGTGCCAGCAGCGGACGACCGAAAGAGACCCAGTACTTC
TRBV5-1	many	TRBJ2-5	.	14	CASSLGLDIETQYF	TGCGCCAGCAGCTTGGGTCTAGACATTGAGACCCAGTACTTC
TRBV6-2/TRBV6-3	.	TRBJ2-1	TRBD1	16	CASSDTGGSSYNEQFF	TGTGCCAGCAGTGATACAGGGGGGAGCTCCTACAATGAGCAGTTCTTC
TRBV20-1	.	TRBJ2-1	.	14	CSAPVPRLPSEQFF	TGCAGTGCTCCTGTCCCAAGACTCCCCTCTGAGCAGTTCTTC
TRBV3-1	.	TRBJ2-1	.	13	CASSQGNNNEQFF	TGTGCCAGCAGCCAAGGGAACAACAATGAGCAGTTCTTC
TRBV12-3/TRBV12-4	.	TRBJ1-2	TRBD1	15	CASSLLPGQGHRMRF	TGTGCCAGCAGCTTACTTCCGGGACAGGGGCACCGGATGAGATTC
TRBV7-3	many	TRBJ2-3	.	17	CASSLGVGRPTTDTQYF	TGTGCCAGCAGCTTAGGGGTGGGACGCCCTACCACAGATACGCAGTATTTT
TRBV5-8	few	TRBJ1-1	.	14	CASSLYISLTEAFF	TGTGCCAGCAGCTTGTATATCAGCCTCACTGAAGCTTTCTTT
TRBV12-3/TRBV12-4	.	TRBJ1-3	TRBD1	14	CASRTTGAGNTIYF	TGTGCCAGCAGGACCACAGGGGCGGGAAACACCATATATTTT
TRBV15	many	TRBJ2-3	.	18	CATSRGPAGTTSTDTQYF	TGTGCCACCAGCAGAGGGCCGGCGGGGACCACTAGCACAGATACGCAGTATTTT
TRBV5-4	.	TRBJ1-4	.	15	CASSGGPGRDEKLFF	TGTGCCAGCAGTGGGGGGCCAGGTAGAGATGAAAAACTGTTTTTT
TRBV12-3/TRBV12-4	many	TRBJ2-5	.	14	CASSSPSGGETQYF	TGTGCCAGCAGTTCCCCGTCTGGGGGGGAGACCCAGTACTTC
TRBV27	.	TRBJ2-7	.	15	CASSQFAGSAYEQYF	TGTGCCAGCAGTCAGTTTGCGGGGTCAGCCTACGAGCAGTACTTC
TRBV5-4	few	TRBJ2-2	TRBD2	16	CASSSRSGENTGELFF	TGTGCCAGCAGCTCCCGTAGCGGGGAGAACACCGGGGAGCTGTTTTTT
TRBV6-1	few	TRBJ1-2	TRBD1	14	CASNHLGQLSGYTF	TGTGCCAGCAACCACCTGGGACAGCTGAGTGGCTACACCTTC
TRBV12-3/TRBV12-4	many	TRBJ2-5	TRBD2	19	CASSSTPGLAGGLGETQYF	TGTGCCAGCAGTTCAACGCCGGGACTAGCGGGGGGGCTTGGAGAGACCCAGTACTTC
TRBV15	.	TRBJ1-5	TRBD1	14	CATSTRGNNQPQHF	TGTGCCACCAGCACCAGGGGGAACAATCAGCCCCAGCATTTT
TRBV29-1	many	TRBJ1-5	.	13	CSVELGGNQPQHF	TGCAGCGTTGAGTTGGGTGGCAATCAGCCCCAGCATTTT
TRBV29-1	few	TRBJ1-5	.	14	CSVGVGESNQPQHF	TGCAGCGTCGGAGTGGGGGAGAGCAATCAGCCCCAGCATTTT
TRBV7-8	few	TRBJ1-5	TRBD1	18	CASSLAGEGAGSNQPQHF	TGTGCCAGCAGCTTAGCCGGGGAGGGGGCAGGAAGCAATCAGCCCCAGCATTTT